The 22 T cell receptor beta chains reported below all come from one sample, sequenced in a study of blood T cell repertoires in COVID-19. Profiled with immunoSEQ multiplex PCR; TCRdb holds only in-frame clones, not every one. The table includes around 150,000 clones, over 75% detected once. Sequences were obtained from peripheral blood. These receptors originate from a woman aged 45-65 years with acute or convalescent COVID-19.

V gene TRBV15 combines with J gene TRBJ1-4; D gene uncertain. With 0 bases removed from V and 9 bases from J, the gap between germline ends came to 11 bases. Germline lookup yields CDR1 LNHNV and CDR2 YYDKDF (reference sequence). This CDR3 has 14 amino acids. CDR3 sequence reads: CATSRDFQDQKLFF. The CDR3 DNA reads as TGTGCCACCAGCAGAGATTTCCAGGATCAAAAACTGTTTTTT.

The chain employs TRBV12-5 and TRBJ2-1, with 9 bases that match TRBD1. After removal of 6 bases from V and 7 bases from J, the junction contained 16 bases not matched to a gene. The CDR3 covers 17 residues. From germline, CDR1 is LGHNT and CDR2 FRNRAP. CDR3 in amino acids: CASGTLDRDRVWNEQFF. The CDR3 DNA sequence: TGTGCTAGTGGAACCCTCGACCGGGACAGGGTGTGGAATGAGCAGTTCTTC.

V usage is TRBV5-1 and J usage is TRBJ2-5, with TRBD2 identical over 10 bases. Germline V gene lookup returns CDR1 SGHRS and CDR2 YFSETQ. This CDR3 is 16 amino acids long. Germline trimming cut 0 bases from V and 2 bases from J; bases unmatched to any gene: 4. In DNA, the CDR3 is TGCGCCAGCAGCTTGGGACTAGCGGGTGAACAAGAGACCCAGTACTTC. Protein: CASSLGLAGEQETQYF.

The chain is built from TRBV10-3 and TRBJ2-3; 10 nucleotides align to TRBD1. V gave up 6 bases and J gave up 2 bases; unmatched junction bases: 8. This CDR3 region has 16 residues. Germline V gives CDR1 ENHRY, CDR2 SYGVKD. This chain's CDR3 is CAISLTGGPSTDTQYF. Here the CDR3 DNA reads TGTGCCATCAGCTTGACAGGGGGCCCCTCCACAGATACGCAGTATTTT.

This clone was detected only once. The chain recombines TRBV4-3 with TRBJ2-1; D uncertain. V gave up 0 bases and J gave up 5 bases, with 8 bases separating them. The CDR3 length is 14 residues. Per germline, CDR1 LGHNA and CDR2 YSLEER. CDR3 sequence reads: CASSQENLHNEQFF. As DNA, the CDR3 is TGCGCCAGCAGCCAAGAAAACTTACACAATGAGCAGTTCTTC.

J is TRBJ1-2 and V is TRBV18, with D perhaps matching TRBD1 (6 bases). Trimming took 3 bases from V and 2 from J, leaving 7 bases between them. The CDR3 spans 13 residues. Germline V CDR1 and CDR2: KGHSH, LQKENI. CDR3: CASSPGTNYGYTF. Here the CDR3 DNA reads TGTGCCAGCTCACCTGGGACAAACTATGGCTACACCTTC.

J is TRBJ1-1 and V is TRBV24-1; a possible D gene is TRBD1 (5 bases). Germline values: CDR1 KGHDR, CDR2 SFDVKD. Between the trimmed V and J ends, which lost 5 bases and 8 bases, there was a span of 8 bases. This CDR3 is built from 11 residues. CDR3 DNA sequence: TGTGCCACCAGTGCATCAGGGGAAGCTTTCTTT. Its translation: CATSASGEAFF.

The V gene is TRBV3-1 (or the pseudogene TRBV3-2), the J gene TRBJ1-6, with D possibly TRBD1 on 5 matching bases. This CDR3 is 16 amino acids long. Trimming took 4 bases from V and 6 from J, leaving 16 bases between them. CDR1 is LGHDT, CDR2 YNNKEL, per germline (reference sequence). CDR3 bases: TGTGCCAGCAGCCTGGTTGGGGGGAAAATTAATTCACCCCTCCACTTT. As protein: CASSLVGGKINSPLHF.

A single count supports this clone. The chain is built from TRBV27 and TRBJ2-1, with D perhaps TRBD2 (5 bases). The germline V and J ends were trimmed by 3 bases and 6 bases, with 12 bases remaining between them. Germline values: CDR1 MNHEY, CDR2 SMNVEV (reference sequence). CDR3 length: 14 amino acids. The CDR3 region has the DNA TGTGCCAGCAGTTTCCATCCCGGGGTCAATGAGCAGTTCTTC. The encoded protein is CASSFHPGVNEQFF.

The rearrangement uses TRBV28 and TRBJ1-5; D is uncertain. V was pared by 6 bases and J by 4 bases, with 7 bases between. CDR1 MDHEN and CDR2 SYDVKM come from the germline V gene. The CDR3 length is 12 residues. The CDR3 is CASSDLNQPQHF. The CDR3 nucleotides are TGTGCCAGCAGCGACTTAAATCAGCCCCAGCATTTT.

The V and J genes are TRBV7-6 and TRBJ2-1; D is uncertain. The V gene lost 3 bases and the J gene lost 2 bases, with 14 bases spanning the gap. This CDR3 region has 16 residues. Germline CDR1 is SGHVS and CDR2 is FNYEAQ. The CDR3 spells CASSFGTEITYNEQFF. The CDR3 region has the DNA TGTGCCAGCAGCTTTGGAACAGAAATTACCTACAATGAGCAGTTCTTC.

V and J are TRBV6-1 and TRBJ1-6; D possibly corresponds to TRBD1 (5 bases). V was cut by 5 bases and J by 7 bases, with 18 bases left in between. The germline V gene encodes CDR1 MNHNS and CDR2 SASEGT. The CDR3 length is 16 residues. The CDR3 is CASSKGHSTNNSPLHF. The CDR3 DNA sequence: TGTGCCAGCAGTAAAGGACATTCTACAAACAATTCACCCCTCCACTTT.

The gene calls are TRBV4-2 and TRBJ2-1; a possible D gene is TRBD2 (5 bases). V lost 0 bases, J lost 3 bases, and 12 bases lay in between. The germline V gene encodes CDR1 LGHNA and CDR2 YNFKEQ. This CDR3 has 16 residues. The CDR3, as DNA: TGTGCCAGCAGCCAAGACGGGGAAAACGGCTACAATGAGCAGTTCTTC. This codes for CASSQDGENGYNEQFF.

The chain combines TRBV3-1 (or the pseudogene TRBV3-2) with TRBJ1-3; 8 positions agree with TRBD1. V dropped 0 bases and J dropped 4; count of bases not matched to a gene: 11. This CDR3 is 18 amino acids long. The V gene's germline CDR1 is LGHDT and CDR2 YNNKEL (reference sequence). The CDR3 nucleotides are TGTGCCAGCAGCCAAGAGTACGGCAGGGGGCATTGGGGAAACACCATATATTTT. Protein sequence: CASSQEYGRGHWGNTIYF.

This chain uses TRBV18 with TRBJ1-6, with D maybe TRBD1 (5 bases). The CDR3 is made up of 14 amino acids. The V end lost 1 base, the J end lost 7 bases, and 8 bases lay between the germline ends. Germline V CDR1 and CDR2: KGHSH, LQKENI. The CDR3 is CASSPLQENSPLHF. DNA of the CDR3: TGTGCCAGCTCACCACTACAGGAGAATTCACCCCTCCACTTT. Looking up the rest from reference TRBV18 and TRBJ1-6 gives the full variable domain: NAGVMQNPRHLVRRRGQEARLRCSPMKGHSHVYWYRQLPEEGLKFMVYLQKENIIDESGMPKERFSAEFPKEGPSILRIQQVVRGDSAAYFCASSPLQENSPLHFGNGTRLTVT.

This clone was counted at least ten times. The J gene is TRBJ2-7, the V gene TRBV9, with a weak D call TRBD1 (6 bases). This CDR3 region has 14 residues. Germline V CDR1 and CDR2: SGDLS, YYNGEE. Trimming cost V 4 bases and J 3 bases, with 14 bases left between them. CDR3 region: CASSPPGTSYEQYF. The CDR3 DNA sequence: TGTGCCAGCAGCCCTCCCGGGACAAGCTACGAGCAGTACTTC.

This clone came up once. The rearrangement links TRBV7-8 to TRBJ2-7; the match to TRBD2 covers 9 bases. The CDR3 runs to 16 residues. V shed 3 bases, J shed 7 bases, and the junction held 13 bases outside the gene matches. Germline lookup yields CDR1 SGHVS and CDR2 FQNEAQ. This CDR3 is CASSFPRSGGHAEQYF. The CDR3 region has the DNA TGTGCCAGCAGCTTCCCGAGGAGCGGGGGGCATGCGGAGCAGTACTTC.

This chain uses TRBV6-2 or TRBV6-3 with TRBJ2-1, with 8 bases that match TRBD2. Germline-derived CDR1 and CDR2 are MNHEY and SVGEGT. V trimming: 5 bases; J trimming: 4 bases; junction bases outside the gene matches: 4. This CDR3 has 14 amino acids. In DNA, the CDR3 is TGTGCCAGCAGTCCGGGACTAGAATACAATGAGCAGTTCTTC. This encodes CASSPGLEYNEQFF.

The count of this clone is one. The rearrangement joins TRBV5-1 to TRBJ2-2; 7 bases map to TRBD1. Germline V CDR1 and CDR2: SGHRS, YFSETQ. V was clipped by 4 bases and J by 5 bases; unmatched bases: 8. The length of the CDR3 is 15 residues. Here the CDR3 DNA reads TGCGCCAGCAGCCAGACCGGGACAGTTACCGGGGAGCTGTTTTTT. Its protein product is CASSQTGTVTGELFF.

The rearrangement joins TRBV18 to TRBJ1-2; TRBD1 matches at 10 bases. The ends lost 3 bases at V and 3 bases at J; junction bases unmatched: 4. Per the germline V gene, CDR1 is KGHSH and CDR2 is LQKENI. CDR3 size: 15 residues. DNA for the CDR3: TGTGCCAGCTCACCCGCGGACAGGGGGTACTATGGCTACACCTTC. Translated, it gives CASSPADRGYYGYTF. The full variable domain, rest sourced from reference TRBV18 and TRBJ1-2, is NAGVMQNPRHLVRRRGQEARLRCSPMKGHSHVYWYRQLPEEGLKFMVYLQKENIIDESGMPKERFSAEFPKEGPSILRIQQVVRGDSAAYFCASSPADRGYYGYTFGSGTRLTVV.

The V call is TRBV28, the J call TRBJ2-3; the match to TRBD2 covers 8 bases. V shed 5 bases and J 4 bases; nucleotides not matched to a gene: 5. The CDR3 covers 14 residues. The germline gives CDR1 MDHEN, CDR2 SYDVKM. As DNA, the CDR3 is TGTGCCAGCAGTCCGGGACTAGAATCAGATACGCAGTATTTT. Translating gives CASSPGLESDTQYF.

This clone occurred a few times. The V and J genes are TRBV19 and TRBJ1-6, with 9 bases aligning to TRBD1. J was trimmed by 7 bases and V by 6 bases; bases with no gene match: 7. This CDR3 has 15 residues. From germline, CDR1 is LNHDA and CDR2 SQIVND (reference sequence). Here the CDR3 reads CASRRNGQGNSPLHF. The CDR3 bases are TGTGCCAGTAGGAGAAATGGACAGGGGAATTCACCCCTCCACTTT.